This TCR beta chain comes out of a study of CD8 T cells in ankylosing spondylitis. Study-wide points: Before this, some motif variants had been reported in reactive arthritis synovial fluid and blood.

Details on this clonotype: Its antigen is not identified.

TCRdb ran MiXCR on the 5' RACE reads and lists one entry per CDR3 protein. The table records fewer than 250,000 distinct CDR3 sequences, roughly 32% of them present only once. The receptor was isolated from a male donor with ankylosing spondylitis or in good health (not recorded which). Sequencing was done on a sample of blood, either unsorted or a sorted T cell fraction (not recorded which).

The CDR3 loop reads CASSLDDTRMDTIYF. The CDR3 DNA sequence: TGTGCCAGCAGCTTAGATGACACGAGGATGGACACCATATATTTT. The gene calls are TRBV7-9 and TRBJ1-3; D ambiguous. The germline gives CDR1 SEHNR, CDR2 FQNEAQ (reference sequence). The CDR3 length is 15 residues. Trimming took off 1 base at V and 8 bases at J, with 15 bases between the two ends.